Each of the 23 T cell receptor beta chains below was sequenced from the same sample in a study of cytomegalovirus exposure and HLA in healthy donors. With 60 Vbeta and 13 Jbeta primers, the PCR was carried out. TCRdb's table, derived via immunoSEQ multiplex PCR, lists solely in-frame clones and lacks some. This table holds 170,000 or so clones, around 74% found once. Sequenced sample: PBMCs. Receptors were obtained from a male donor in good health and CMV-seronegative.

The chain has TRBV15 and TRBJ2-1, with D possibly matching TRBD1 (6 bases). The germline CDR1 and CDR2 sequences are LNHNV and YYDKDF (reference sequence). The length of the CDR3 is 14 residues. V was trimmed by 5 bases and J by 1 base, leaving 9 bases between them. The CDR3 reads CATSLGGSYNEQFF. CDR3 DNA: TGTGCCACCAGCTTAGGGGGATCCTACAATGAGCAGTTCTTC.

This clone was observed a handful of times. A junction boundary mismatches the germline segment, possibly from a read error. The chain is built from TRBV7-9 and TRBJ2-1; 7 positions agree with TRBD2. This CDR3 spans 15 amino acids. Germline V gene lookup returns CDR1 SEHNR and CDR2 FQNEAQ (reference sequence). The DNA of the CDR3 is TGTTCCAGCAGCCCCATCGGACTAGATTCGAATGAGCAGTTCTTC. Protein sequence: CSSSPIGLDSNEQFF.

The rearrangement joins TRBV7-9 to TRBJ2-7; weak D call: TRBD2 (7 bases). V was pared by 1 base and J by 3 bases, with 13 bases between. The CDR3 covers 15 residues. From germline, CDR1 is SEHNR and CDR2 FQNEAQ (reference sequence). The CDR3 region is CASSLVGGVIYEQYF. DNA of the CDR3: TGTGCCAGCAGCTTAGTAGGGGGGGTGATCTACGAGCAGTACTTC.

V gene TRBV10-1 combines with J gene TRBJ1-2, with 12 bases matching TRBD1. The CDR3 has 14 amino acids. Germline CDR1 reads WNHNN; CDR2 reads SYGVQD (reference sequence). With V trimmed by 6 bases and J by 7 bases, 6 bases remained unmatched. The CDR3 sequence is CASSPGQGARGYTF. CDR3 nucleotides: TGCGCCAGCAGCCCGGGACAGGGGGCGCGTGGCTACACCTTC.

The V gene is TRBV7-9, the J gene TRBJ1-2; TRBD1 matches 7 bases. The CDR3 spans 15 residues. Germline V gene data show CDR1 as SEHNR and CDR2 as FQNEAQ (reference sequence). J was trimmed by 2 bases and V by 6 bases; bases with no gene match: 9. The DNA of the CDR3 is TGTGCCAGCAGGCCCACGACAGGGTTCAACTATGGCTACACCTTC. It yields the protein CASRPTTGFNYGYTF.

V usage is TRBV6-6 and J usage is TRBJ1-5, with 9 bases that match TRBD1. CDR3 size: 14 residues. The V and J ends lost 4 bases and 6 bases, in that order; junction bases with no gene match: 4. The germline V gene has CDR1 MNHNY and CDR2 SVGAGI (reference sequence). The CDR3 DNA reads as TGTGCCAGCAGTTGGGACAGGGTTGGTCAGCCCCAGCATTTT. Translated, it gives CASSWDRVGQPQHF.

This clone was counted a few times. The CDR3 is CSAFDRAAGNTEAFF. The CDR3 DNA follows: TGCAGCGCCTTTGACAGGGCGGCGGGAAACACTGAAGCTTTCTTT. This chain uses TRBV29-1 with TRBJ1-1; 7 bases are a match to TRBD1. Germline V CDR1 and CDR2: SQVTM, ANQGSEA. CDR3 length: 15 residues. V gave up 7 bases and J gave up 2 bases; unmatched junction bases: 13.

The rearrangement joins TRBV2 to TRBJ1-5; D gene ambiguous. Germline lookup yields CDR1 SNHLY and CDR2 FYNNEI. Trimming cost V 0 bases and J 3 bases, with 9 bases left between them. The CDR3 consists of 15 residues. Written as DNA, the CDR3 is TGTGCCAGCAGTGAAGCGGCCGGGTACAATCAGCCCCAGCATTTT. This translates into CASSEAAGYNQPQHF.

The V and J genes are TRBV4-1 and TRBJ2-3; D gene uncertain. V shed 0 bases and J shed 6 bases, with 10 bases lying between them. CDR1 is MGHRA and CDR2 is YSYEKL in the germline V gene. The CDR3 spans 14 residues. CDR3 sequence (DNA): TGCGCCAGCAGCCAAGATAACCCCGCGGATACGCAGTATTTT. Protein product: CASSQDNPADTQYF.

The chain carries TRBV7-3 and TRBJ2-7, with 11 bases fitting TRBD2. The trim removed 5 bases at V and 5 bases at J, leaving 5 bases unmatched. This CDR3 contains 14 residues. Germline values: CDR1 SGHTA, CDR2 FQGTGA. In DNA form, the CDR3 reads TGTGCCAGCAGCCCTAGCGGGGGGTCGGACGAGCAGTACTTC. Encoded protein: CASSPSGGSDEQYF.

The chain has TRBV6-5 and TRBJ1-1; D perhaps matches TRBD1 (6 bases). CDR3 length: 14 amino acids. The V gene lost 2 bases and the J gene lost 1 base, with 8 bases spanning the gap. CDR1 is MNHEY and CDR2 is SVGAGI in the germline V gene. CDR3 in amino acids: CASSYTTGNTEAFF. The CDR3, as DNA: TGTGCCAGCAGTTACACGACAGGGAACACTGAAGCTTTCTTT.

This clone occurred a few times. The chain has TRBV28 and TRBJ1-1; D remains ambiguous. CDR1 is MDHEN, CDR2 SYDVKM, per germline. V was trimmed by 3 bases and J by 6 bases, leaving 8 bases between them. The CDR3 runs 12 residues. Here the CDR3 DNA reads TGTGCCAGCAGTTTCGGTGTTTCTGAAGCTTTCTTT. Its translation is CASSFGVSEAFF.

V gene TRBV5-4 combines with J gene TRBJ2-7; D may be TRBD1 (5 bases). Germline V lookup: CDR1 SGHNT, CDR2 YYREEE (reference sequence). This CDR3 region has 13 residues. V was pared by 5 bases and J by 3 bases, with 12 bases between. CDR3 sequence reads: CASRDPGNYEQYF. DNA for the CDR3: TGTGCCAGCAGAGATCCAGGGAACTACGAGCAGTACTTC.

V and J are TRBV6-5 and TRBJ1-1, with D possibly TRBD1 on 6 matching bases. Germline-derived CDR1 and CDR2 are MNHEY and SVGAGI. This CDR3 contains 15 residues. V was trimmed by 0 bases and J by 1 base, leaving 9 bases between them. The CDR3 sequence: CASSYSPGQNTEAFF. In DNA, the CDR3 is TGTGCCAGCAGTTACTCCCCGGGACAGAACACTGAAGCTTTCTTT.

This clone has only one observation. This chain links TRBV25-1 with TRBJ2-7; D possibly corresponds to TRBD2 (5 bases). The germline gives CDR1 MGHDK, CDR2 SYGVNS. V shed 6 bases and J shed 2 bases, with 20 bases lying between them. There are 16 residues in the CDR3. The CDR3 coding sequence is TGTGCCAGCAGCCCCATTAACAGAGTCGGGGCCTACGAGCAGTACTTC. Its protein is CASSPINRVGAYEQYF.

This sequence joins TRBV6-6 and TRBJ2-5, with TRBD2 identical over 7 bases. TRBJ2-7 matches the DNA end more closely, so the J call is doubtful. CDR1 is MNHNY and CDR2 is SVGAGI in the germline V gene (reference sequence). This CDR3 has 14 residues. The CDR3 region is CASSYRAGIYEQYF. The CDR3 nucleotides read TGTGCCAGCAGTTACCGAGCGGGAATCTACGAGCAGTACTTC.

J is TRBJ1-5 and V is TRBV9, with TRBD1 as a possible D gene (5 bases). V was pared by 2 bases and J by 0 bases, with 9 bases between. CDR3 size: 15 residues. Germline-derived CDR1 and CDR2 are SGDLS and YYNGEE. CDR3 nucleotide sequence: TGTGCCAGCAGCGTCCAGGGTTATAGCAATCAGCCCCAGCATTTT. Translated, it gives CASSVQGYSNQPQHF.

Here the CDR3 reads CAWSVLQGAQPQHF. In DNA form, the CDR3 reads TGTGCCTGGAGTGTACTACAGGGGGCTCAGCCCCAGCATTTT. The chain carries TRBV30 and TRBJ1-5, with TRBD1 matching over 9 bases. The CDR3 length is 14 residues. Germline assignment: CDR1 GTSNPN and CDR2 SVGIG (reference sequence). Unmatched junction bases numbered 3, after V lost 0 bases and J lost 6 bases. Based on the CDR3 plus reference TRBV30 and TRBJ1-5, the full variable domain is SQTIHQWPATLVQPVGSPLSLECTVEGTSNPNLYWYRQAAGRGLQLLFYSVGIGQISSEVPQNLSASRPQDRQFILSSKKLLLSDSGFYLCAWSVLQGAQPQHFGDGTRLSIL.

The chain links TRBV2 to TRBJ1-2; D unclear. Deletions cut 3 bases from V and 0 bases from J, with 8 bases between. Germline loops: CDR1 SNHLY, CDR2 FYNNEI. This CDR3 spans 14 amino acids. CDR3 DNA sequence: TGTGCCAGCAGTGAGAGTTACTCTAACTATGGCTACACCTTC. Residues: CASSESYSNYGYTF.

This clone came up a few times. The chain carries TRBV10-3 and TRBJ2-1; 8 bases map to TRBD2. From germline, CDR1 is ENHRY and CDR2 SYGVKD. The CDR3 covers 16 residues. Losses at the gene ends were 2 bases for V and 7 bases for J; bases not matched to a gene: 10. CDR3 nucleotide sequence: TGTGCCATCAGTGAGGCCCTAGGGACTAGGAGGAATGAGCAGTTCTTC. Amino acids: CAISEALGTRRNEQFF.

On this clone itself: The junction departs from the called germline gene at one end, perhaps through a read error. The J gene is TRBJ2-1, the V gene TRBV7-9; D uncertain. In germline, CDR1 is SEHNR, CDR2 FQNEAQ (reference sequence). The CDR3 is 11 residues long. CDR3 sequence reads: CSSSLSYEQFF. The CDR3 coding sequence is TGTTCCAGCAGCTTGAGCTATGAGCAGTTCTTC.

In its sample, this clone was seen once. The V and J genes are TRBV5-1 and TRBJ2-4; D may be TRBD2 (5 bases). Germline CDR1 is SGHRS and CDR2 is YFSETQ. This CDR3 contains 10 residues. Between the trimmed V and J ends, which lost 8 bases and 6 bases, there was a span of 6 bases. CDR3: CAREGNIQYF. The CDR3, as DNA: TGCGCCAGAGAGGGAAACATTCAGTACTTC.

This chain uses TRBV4-1 with TRBJ1-3; TRBD1 aligns across 9 bases. V was clipped by 1 base and J by 2 bases; unmatched bases: 6. Germline V gene data show CDR1 as MGHRA and CDR2 as YSYEKL. The CDR3 loop spans 17 amino acids. CDR3 nucleotides: TGCGCCAGCAGCCAAGCGACAGGGGGGAGCCCTGGAAACACCATATATTTT. This translates into CASSQATGGSPGNTIYF.